The 9 T cell receptor beta chains presented below share a single source sample, sequenced in a study of T cells in Graves' hyperthyroidism and ophthalmopathy. Amplification yielded TCR beta CDR3 regions, with RNA transcripts as the source. HTBI primers were used for first-round RT-PCR of the TCR CDR3. TCRdb redid the calling of the multiplex PCR reads with MiXCR, one entry per CDR3 protein. The sample has around 620,000 distinct CDR3 sequences; roughly 46% are singletons. The sample was peripheral blood or thyroid tissue (not recorded which). Receptors were obtained from an adult woman with Graves' disease, either hyperthyroidism or ophthalmopathy (not recorded which).

This clonotype was counted at least ten times. The chain employs TRBV4-1 and TRBJ2-5, with 10 bases that match TRBD2. The germline CDR1 and CDR2 sequences are MGHRA and YSYEKL. CDR3 size: 17 residues. V shed 2 bases and J 1 base; nucleotides not matched to a gene: 7. CDR3 nucleotides: TGCGCCAGCAGCCAATTACCGGGACTAGCGAGCCAAGAGACCCAGTACTTC. It is translated as CASSQLPGLASQETQYF.

This clonotype was found many times. This chain uses TRBV28 with TRBJ2-5; TRBD2 is a possible D gene (6 bases). CDR3 size: 15 residues. Trimming took 1 base from V and 5 from J, leaving 14 bases between them. Germline V gives CDR1 MDHEN, CDR2 SYDVKM. In DNA, the CDR3 is TGTGCCAGCAGTTTATTGGGGCGGGGATCGGAGACCCAGTACTTC. Protein: CASSLLGRGSETQYF.

This clonotype was recorded only once. This chain joins TRBV14 and TRBJ1-1; D may be TRBD1 (5 bases). The germline CDR1 and CDR2 sequences are SGHDN and FVKESK. Trimming shortened V by 4 bases and J by 1 base, and 16 bases separated the two germline ends. This CDR3 is built from 16 residues. This CDR3 reads CASSPAWGGANTEAFF. The CDR3 region has the DNA TGTGCCAGCAGCCCCGCCTGGGGGGGAGCGAACACTGAAGCTTTCTTT. The whole variable domain, remainder taken from reference TRBV14 and TRBJ1-1, is EAGVTQFPSHSVIEKGQTVTLRCDPISGHDNLYWYRRVMGKEIKFLLHFVKESKQDESGMPNNRFLAERTGGTYSTLKVQPAELEDSGVYFCASSPAWGGANTEAFFGQGTRLTVV.

The V call is TRBV29-1, the J call TRBJ2-5; possible D gene TRBD2, 6 bases. Trimming pared 7 bases from V and 3 bases from J, leaving 15 bases between. This CDR3 is built from 13 residues. Germline CDR1 is SQVTM and CDR2 is ANQGSEA. CDR3: CSAFGGSEETQYF. The DNA of the CDR3 is TGCAGCGCCTTTGGAGGGAGTGAAGAGACCCAGTACTTC.

Points on this clonotype: The junction does not match germline at one end; this may be a read error. V is TRBV7-2 and J is TRBJ2-2; perhaps TRBD1 as D (5 bases). CDR1 SGHTA and CDR2 FQGNSA come from the germline V gene. The CDR3 is 14 amino acids. The CDR3 region has the DNA TGTGCCGGCAGCCTGGGGCAGAACACCGGGGAGCTGTTTTTT. Amino acid sequence: CAGSLGQNTGELFF.

Many counts were recorded for this clonotype. J is TRBJ2-5 and V is TRBV5-1, with unresolved D. With 5 bases removed from V and 1 base from J, the gap between germline ends came to 9 bases. The germline CDR1 and CDR2 sequences are SGHRS and YFSETQ. CDR3 size: 13 residues. The CDR3: CASRLPGQETQYF. The DNA for the CDR3 is TGCGCCAGCAGACTCCCTGGCCAAGAGACCCAGTACTTC. The variable domain in full, completed from reference TRBV5-1 and TRBJ2-5, reads KAGVTQTPRYLIKTRGQQVTLSCSPISGHRSVSWYQQTPGQGLQFLFEYFSETQRNKGNFPGRFSGRQFSNSRSEMNVSTLELGDSALYLCASRLPGQETQYFGPGTRLLVL.

This chain joins TRBV7-9 and TRBJ1-1; 8 positions match TRBD1. With V trimmed by 6 bases and J by 10 bases, 13 bases remained unmatched. The CDR3 sequence is 14 residues long. Germline V CDR1 and CDR2: SEHNR, FQNEAQ (reference sequence). The CDR3 sequence: CASRAPGQGYGAFF. As DNA, the CDR3 is TGTGCCAGCAGGGCCCCCGGACAGGGTTATGGAGCTTTCTTT.

In the case of this clonotype: The conserved final phenylalanine or tryptophan is absent from the CDR3, which likely points to a read error. The chain joins TRBV11-2 to TRBJ1-2, with D perhaps matching TRBD1 (6 bases). Per germline, CDR1 SGHAT and CDR2 FQNNGV. CDR3 length equals 15 residues. The CDR3 spells CANSLEGRGVYGYTL. The DNA for the CDR3 is TGTGCCAACAGCTTAGAGGGAAGGGGGGTGTATGGCTACACCCTC.

This rearrangement joins TRBV28 to TRBJ2-7; D not resolved. The V and J ends lost 7 bases and 6 bases respectively, with 16 bases between them. Germline V gives CDR1 MDHEN, CDR2 SYDVKM. The CDR3 covers 13 residues. The CDR3 is CASTTRRIREQYF. The CDR3 region has the DNA TGTGCCAGCACCACCAGGCGGATCCGCGAGCAGTACTTC.